This T cell receptor (beta chain) came from a study of shared clonotypes between healthy human individuals. Germline assignment: CDR1 MGHRA and CDR2 YSYEKL. The CDR3 covers 15 residues. V gave up 0 bases and J gave up 13 bases, with 19 bases separating them. Study-wide results and limits: The small donor group covered limited genetic and exposure diversity. The sampled material consisted only of blood, and tissue repertoires are likely to differ.

To note about this clone: Its antigen is still unknown.

Profiling relied on immunoSEQ multiplex PCR, and the TCRdb table lists in-frame clones only, not all of them. Of millions of clones listed, more than 80% were seen once; the top ten hold 0.14%. The source is a man between 18 and 29 years old in good health. This rearrangement joins TRBV4-1 to TRBJ1-5; a weak D match, TRBD1 (6 bases). The sample comprised naive CD4+ T cells sorted from blood. Regarding subset: CD45RA+ positively selected. CDR3 bases: TGCGCCAGCAGCCAAGAACAGGGAGGGGGATTGGGACAGCATTTT. Protein: CASSQEQGGGLGQHF.